This T cell receptor (beta chain) derives from a study of cytomegalovirus exposure and HLA in healthy donors. Study conclusions and caveats: The study listed some 160 cytomegalovirus-associated TCR beta chains.

As regards this clone: Its antigen remains unknown.

PCR was performed using 60 Vbeta and 13 Jbeta primers. The table came from immunoSEQ multiplex PCR; TCRdb's copy has only in-frame clones and leaves some out. The sample holds roughly 180,000 clones; about 80% are singletons and the top ten take about 1.5%. Germline assignment: CDR1 MGHDK and CDR2 SYGVNS. Trimming cost V 6 bases and J 4 bases, with 13 bases left between them. The CDR3 runs to 14 residues. This chain connects TRBV25-1 to TRBJ2-1, with D tentatively TRBD2 (6 bases). This receptor was identified in a young man in good health and CMV-seronegative. Source material: PBMCs. CDR3 region: CASSAPTRYNEQFF. CDR3 coding DNA: TGTGCCAGCAGCGCACCGACTAGGTACAATGAGCAGTTCTTC. The full variable domain, its missing parts supplied by reference TRBV25-1 and TRBJ2-1, is EADIYQTPRYLVIGTGKKITLECSQTMGHDKMYWYQQDPGMELHLIHYSYGVNSTEKGDLSSESTVSRIRTEHFPLTLESARPSHTSQYLCASSAPTRYNEQFFGPGTRLTVL.